Below, 8 T cell receptor beta chains from the same sample are listed, as sequenced in a study of naive and memory T cell subsets. Study conclusions and caveats: Naive repertoires, especially CD8, held a few larger clonotypes, possibly memory cells re-expressing CD45RA.

The beta constant-region primer was an equimolar mix of two oligonucleotides covering TRBC1 and TRBC2. Nested alpha and beta constant-region primers with the SP2 primer drove four PCR rounds on ligated cDNA. TCRdb reprocessed the UMI-ligation and nested PCR reads with MiXCR, giving one entry per CDR3 protein. The table includes approximately 100,000 distinct CDR3 sequences, approximately 14% detected once. No antigens are known for them. The sequenced material came from naive CD8+ T cells from blood. These receptors were taken from a human donor in good health.

This clonotype has more than one count but fewer than ten. The chain combines TRBV13 with TRBJ2-1; weak D call: TRBD2 (6 bases). CDR1 and CDR2 from the germline V gene are PRHDT and FYEKMQ (reference sequence). This CDR3 region has 17 residues. V gave up 0 bases and J gave up 5 bases, with 17 bases separating them. CDR3 coding DNA: TGTGCCAGCAGCTTAGGCCGGGCGGGGAGCTACCACAATGAGCAGTTCTTC. This codes for CASSLGRAGSYHNEQFF.

V usage is TRBV12-3 or TRBV12-4 and J usage is TRBJ2-1; D tentatively fits TRBD1 or TRBD2 (6 bases each). CDR3 length equals 15 residues. V lost 3 bases and J 8 bases, leaving 17 bases between the germline ends. DNA of the CDR3: TGTGCCAGCAGTTTTGGTCCTCGGGGGCTCGATGAGCAGTTCTTC. Translation gives CASSFGPRGLDEQFF.

This clonotype came up many times. The chain employs TRBV24-1 and TRBJ2-1; the match to TRBD1 covers 8 bases. The J segment lost 6 bases and the V segment lost 9 bases, leaving 3 bases of the junction unmatched. The CDR3 is 12 amino acids. Germline V gene data show CDR1 as KGHDR and CDR2 as SFDVKD. CDR3 bases: TGTGCCACCCAGGACAGGGTCAATGAGCAGTTCTTC. Its translation: CATQDRVNEQFF.

CDR3 bases: TGTGCCAGCAGTTTAACCCGGGTGGGGAACACTGAAGCTTTCTTT. It yields the protein CASSLTRVGNTEAFF. The chain has TRBV28 and TRBJ1-1; D call uncertain. The CDR3 length is 15 residues. The V and J ends lost 2 bases and 1 base respectively, with 11 bases between them. The germline CDR1 and CDR2 sequences are MDHEN and SYDVKM.

The genes are TRBV4-3 and TRBJ1-3; D gene unclear. CDR1 is LGHNA, CDR2 YSLEER, per germline. The length of the CDR3 is 15 residues. V dropped 0 bases and J dropped 0 bases, with 6 bases sitting between them. The CDR3 here is CASSQDISSGNTIYF. CDR3 coding DNA: TGCGCCAGCAGCCAAGACATTAGCTCTGGAAACACCATATATTTT.

V and J are TRBV15 and TRBJ1-5, with D perhaps TRBD1 (6 bases). The germline V and J ends were trimmed by 6 bases and 3 bases, with 12 bases remaining between them. The germline V gene has CDR1 LNHNV and CDR2 YYDKDF (reference sequence). CDR3 length: 14 residues. CDR3 bases: TGTGCCACCAGGACACAGGGATTCAATCAGCCCCAGCATTTT. Its protein product is CATRTQGFNQPQHF. Full variable domain (outside the CDR3, taken from reference TRBV15 and TRBJ1-5): DAMVIQNPRYQVTQFGKPVTLSCSQTLNHNVMYWYQQKSSQAPKLLFHYYDKDFNNEADTPDNFQSRRPNTSFCFLDIRSPGLGDTAMYLCATRTQGFNQPQHFGDGTRLSIL.

The sample holds a few counts of this clonotype. CDR3 sequence: CASSYHAPGPDYGYTF. CDR3 DNA: TGTGCCAGCAGTTACCACGCCCCCGGGCCCGATTATGGCTACACCTTC. The chain has TRBV6-5 and TRBJ1-2, with D unclear. There are 16 residues in the CDR3. The V end was cut by 2 bases, the J end by 5 bases, with 18 bases between. Germline CDR1 reads MNHEY; CDR2 reads SVGAGI.

This clonotype occurred many times. This chain connects TRBV7-2 to TRBJ2-3; D remains ambiguous. Trimming took off 2 bases at V and 0 bases at J, with 9 bases between the two ends. The CDR3 sequence is 15 residues long. From germline, CDR1 is SGHTA and CDR2 FQGNSA. In DNA, the CDR3 is TGTGCCAGCAGCTTAATTTGGAGTAGCACAGATACGCAGTATTTT. Protein sequence: CASSLIWSSTDTQYF.